This T cell receptor beta chain originates from a study of a mutant IDH1 vaccine in newly diagnosed glioma. The wider study: Vaccines were begun 4-6 weeks after radiotherapy alone, or with temozolomide cycles. Beforehand, treatment had been radiotherapy, temozolomide, or both; the majority received both. Visit V12 was conducted at week 35 as the safety follow-up. Visit V13 came later, at week 47.

Some clones are missing from TCRdb's copy, which holds only in-frame ones; the method was immunoSEQ multiplex PCR. The sample lists 50,000 to 70,000 clones, about four fifths occurring once. Germline loops: CDR1 SQVTM, CDR2 ANQGSEA. CDR3 length: 16 residues. V lost 3 bases and J lost 5; bases outside the gene matches: 11. The time point was: week 47, end of study. Alongside topical imiquimod, each dose of vaccine comprised 300 ug of mutant IDH1 20-mer peptide. The patients received vaccinations eight times, in weeks 1, 3, 5, 7, 11, 15, 19 and 23. In its sample, this clone was seen once. The antigen remains undetermined.

V gene TRBV29-1 combines with J gene TRBJ2-1; 9 nucleotides agree with TRBD2. Material: PBMCs, obtained from a glioma patient whose treatment included an IDH1 peptide vaccine. This TCR came from a woman between 50 and 59 years old with glioma. DNA for the CDR3: TGCAGCGTTGATCCCCCCCTAGCGGGGTTCCACAATGAGCAGTTCTTC. Its protein is CSVDPPLAGFHNEQFF.